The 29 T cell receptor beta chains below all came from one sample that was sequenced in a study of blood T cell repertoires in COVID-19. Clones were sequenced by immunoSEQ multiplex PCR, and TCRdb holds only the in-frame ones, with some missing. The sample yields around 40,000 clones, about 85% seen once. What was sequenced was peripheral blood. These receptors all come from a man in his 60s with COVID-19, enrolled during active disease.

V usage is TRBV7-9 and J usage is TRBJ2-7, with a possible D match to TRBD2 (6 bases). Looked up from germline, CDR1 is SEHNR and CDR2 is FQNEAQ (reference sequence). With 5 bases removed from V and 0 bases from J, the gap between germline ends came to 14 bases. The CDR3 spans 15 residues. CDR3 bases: TGTGCCAGCAGCCGAGGCGGGATGAGCTCCTACGAGCAGTACTTC. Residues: CASSRGGMSSYEQYF.

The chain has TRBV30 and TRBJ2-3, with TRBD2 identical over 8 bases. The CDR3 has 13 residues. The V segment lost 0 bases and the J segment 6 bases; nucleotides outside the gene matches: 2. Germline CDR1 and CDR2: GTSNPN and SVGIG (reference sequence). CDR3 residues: CAWSVREGDTQYF. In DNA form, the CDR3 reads TGTGCCTGGAGTGTCCGGGAGGGGGATACGCAGTATTTT. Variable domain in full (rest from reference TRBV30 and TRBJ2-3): SQTIHQWPATLVQPVGSPLSLECTVEGTSNPNLYWYRQAAGRGLQLLFYSVGIGQISSEVPQNLSASRPQDRQFILSSKKLLLSDSGFYLCAWSVREGDTQYFGPGTRLTVL.

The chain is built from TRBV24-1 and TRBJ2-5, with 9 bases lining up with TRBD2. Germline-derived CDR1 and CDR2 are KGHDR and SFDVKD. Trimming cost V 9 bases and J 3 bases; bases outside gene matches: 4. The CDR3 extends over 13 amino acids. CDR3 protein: CATGVAGEETQYF. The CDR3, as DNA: TGTGCCACCGGGGTAGCGGGGGAAGAGACCCAGTACTTC.

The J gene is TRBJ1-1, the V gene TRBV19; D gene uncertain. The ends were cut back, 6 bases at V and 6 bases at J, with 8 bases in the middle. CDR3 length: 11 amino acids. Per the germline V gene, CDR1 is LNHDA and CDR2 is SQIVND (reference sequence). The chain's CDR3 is CASREAAEAFF. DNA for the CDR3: TGTGCCAGTAGGGAAGCGGCTGAAGCTTTCTTT.

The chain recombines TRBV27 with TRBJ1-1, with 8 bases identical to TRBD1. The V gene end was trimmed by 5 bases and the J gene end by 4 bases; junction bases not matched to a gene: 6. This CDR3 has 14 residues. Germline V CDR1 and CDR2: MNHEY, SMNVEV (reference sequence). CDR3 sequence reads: CASSTGGWVTEAFF. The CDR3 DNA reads TGTGCCAGCAGTACAGGGGGTTGGGTCACTGAAGCTTTCTTT.

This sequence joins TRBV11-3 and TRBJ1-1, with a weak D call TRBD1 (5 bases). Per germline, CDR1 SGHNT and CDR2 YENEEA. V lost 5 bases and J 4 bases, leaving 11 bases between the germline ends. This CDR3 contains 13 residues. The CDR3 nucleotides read TGTGCCAGCAGCGGGGGGGGAGGCACTGAAGCTTTCTTT. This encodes CASSGGGGTEAFF.

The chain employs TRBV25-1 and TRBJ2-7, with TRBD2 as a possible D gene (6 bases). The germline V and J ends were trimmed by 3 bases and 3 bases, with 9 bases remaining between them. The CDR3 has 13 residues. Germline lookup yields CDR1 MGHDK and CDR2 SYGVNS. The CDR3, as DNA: TGTGCCAGCAGTGACTTCGGGAGCTACGAGCAGTACTTC. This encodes CASSDFGSYEQYF.

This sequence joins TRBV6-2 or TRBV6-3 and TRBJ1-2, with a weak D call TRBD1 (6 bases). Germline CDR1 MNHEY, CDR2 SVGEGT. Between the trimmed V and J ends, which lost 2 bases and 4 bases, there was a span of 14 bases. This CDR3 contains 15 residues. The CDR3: CASSYRDTGGYGYTF. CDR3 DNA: TGTGCCAGCAGTTACCGGGACACGGGTGGCTATGGCTACACCTTC.

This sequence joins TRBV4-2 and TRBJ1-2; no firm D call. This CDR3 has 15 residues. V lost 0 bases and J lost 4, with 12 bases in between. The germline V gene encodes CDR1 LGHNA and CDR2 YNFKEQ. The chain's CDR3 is CASSQDRRGGYGYTF. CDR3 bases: TGTGCCAGCAGCCAAGACCGTCGGGGTGGCTATGGCTACACCTTC.

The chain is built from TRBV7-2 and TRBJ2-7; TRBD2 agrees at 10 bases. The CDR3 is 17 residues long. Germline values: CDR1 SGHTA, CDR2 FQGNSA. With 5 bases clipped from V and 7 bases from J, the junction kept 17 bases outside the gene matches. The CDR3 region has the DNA TGTGCCAGCAGCCTCCCTGTAGTGTCTAGCGGGAGTCGAGAGCAGTACTTC. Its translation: CASSLPVVSSGSREQYF.

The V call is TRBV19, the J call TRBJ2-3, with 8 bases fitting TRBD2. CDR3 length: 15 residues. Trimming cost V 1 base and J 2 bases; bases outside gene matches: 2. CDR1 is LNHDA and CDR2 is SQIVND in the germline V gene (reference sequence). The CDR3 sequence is CASSIASGFTDTQYF. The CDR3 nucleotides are TGTGCCAGTAGTATAGCTAGCGGGTTCACAGATACGCAGTATTTT.

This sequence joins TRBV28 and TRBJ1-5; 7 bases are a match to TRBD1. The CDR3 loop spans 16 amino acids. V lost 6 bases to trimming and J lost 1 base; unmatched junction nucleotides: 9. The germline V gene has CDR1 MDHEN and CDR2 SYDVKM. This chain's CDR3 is CASSDRDRGSNQPQHF. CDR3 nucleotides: TGTGCCAGCAGCGACAGGGATCGGGGCAGCAATCAGCCCCAGCATTTT.

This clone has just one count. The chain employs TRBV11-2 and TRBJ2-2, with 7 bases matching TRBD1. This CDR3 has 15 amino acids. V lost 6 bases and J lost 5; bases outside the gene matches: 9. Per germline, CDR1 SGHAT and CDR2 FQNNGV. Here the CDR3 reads CASSLGPGGTGELFF. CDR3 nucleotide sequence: TGTGCCAGCAGTCTCGGGCCAGGGGGAACCGGGGAGCTGTTTTTT.

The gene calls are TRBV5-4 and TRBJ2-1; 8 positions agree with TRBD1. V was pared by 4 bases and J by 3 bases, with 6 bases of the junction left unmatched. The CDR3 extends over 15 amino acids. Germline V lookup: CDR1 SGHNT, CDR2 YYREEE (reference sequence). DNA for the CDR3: TGTGCCAGCAGCCGCCCCACAGGGGGCTACAATGAGCAGTTCTTC. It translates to CASSRPTGGYNEQFF.

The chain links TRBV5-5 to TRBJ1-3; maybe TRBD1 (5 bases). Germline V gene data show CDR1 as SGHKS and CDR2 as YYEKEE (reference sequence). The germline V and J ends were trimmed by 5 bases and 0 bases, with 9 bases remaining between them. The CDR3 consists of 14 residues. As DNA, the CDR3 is TGTGCCAGCAGTACAGGCCCCTCTGGAAACACCATATATTTT. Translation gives CASSTGPSGNTIYF.

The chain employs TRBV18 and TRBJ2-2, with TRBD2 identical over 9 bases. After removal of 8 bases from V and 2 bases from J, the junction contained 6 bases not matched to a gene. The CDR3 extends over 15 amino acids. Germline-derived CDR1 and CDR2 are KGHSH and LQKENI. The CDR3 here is CASPTSGLNTGELFF. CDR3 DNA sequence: TGTGCCAGCCCTACTAGCGGGCTAAACACCGGGGAGCTGTTTTTT.

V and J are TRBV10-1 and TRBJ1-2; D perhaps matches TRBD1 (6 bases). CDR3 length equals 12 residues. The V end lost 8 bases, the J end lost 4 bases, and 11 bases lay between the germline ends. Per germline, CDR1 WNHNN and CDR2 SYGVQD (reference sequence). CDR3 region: CASGQGSYGYTF. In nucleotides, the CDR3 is TGCGCCAGCGGTCAGGGGTCCTATGGCTACACCTTC.

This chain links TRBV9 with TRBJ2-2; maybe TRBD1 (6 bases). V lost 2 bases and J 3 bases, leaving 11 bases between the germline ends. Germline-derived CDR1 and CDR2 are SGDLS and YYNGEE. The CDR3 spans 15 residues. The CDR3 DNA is TGTGCCAGCAGCGTTTCGGACAGCCACACCGGGGAGCTGTTTTTT. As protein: CASSVSDSHTGELFF.

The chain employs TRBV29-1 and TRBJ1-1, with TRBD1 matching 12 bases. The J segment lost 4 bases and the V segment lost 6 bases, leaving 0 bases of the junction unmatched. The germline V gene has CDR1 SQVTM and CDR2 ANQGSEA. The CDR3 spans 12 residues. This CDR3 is CSVGQGATEAFF. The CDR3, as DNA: TGCAGCGTGGGACAGGGGGCCACTGAAGCTTTCTTT. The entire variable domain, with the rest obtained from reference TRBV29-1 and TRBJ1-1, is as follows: SAVISQKPSRDICQRGTSLTIQCQVDSQVTMMFWYRQQPGQSLTLIATANQGSEATYESGFVIDKFPISRPNLTFSTLTVSNMSPEDSSIYLCSVGQGATEAFFGQGTRLTVV.

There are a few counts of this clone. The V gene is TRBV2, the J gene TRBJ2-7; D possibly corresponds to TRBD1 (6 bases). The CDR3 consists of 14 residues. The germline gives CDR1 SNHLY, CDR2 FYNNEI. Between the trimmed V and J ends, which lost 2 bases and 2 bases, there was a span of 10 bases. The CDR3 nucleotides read TGTGCCAGCAGTGAACACAGGGCCACCTACGAGCAGTACTTC. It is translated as CASSEHRATYEQYF. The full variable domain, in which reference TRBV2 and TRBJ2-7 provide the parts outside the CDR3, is EPEVTQTPSHQVTQMGQEVILRCVPISNHLYFYWYRQILGQKVEFLVSFYNNEISEKSEIFDDQFSVERPDGSNFTLKIRSTKLEDSAMYFCASSEHRATYEQYFGPGTRLTVT.

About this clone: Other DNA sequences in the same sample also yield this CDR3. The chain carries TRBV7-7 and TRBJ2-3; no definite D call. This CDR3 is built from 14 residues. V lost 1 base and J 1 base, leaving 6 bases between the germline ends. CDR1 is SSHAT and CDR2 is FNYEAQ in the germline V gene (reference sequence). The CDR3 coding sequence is TGTGCCAGCAGCTTAGGGTCAGGCACAGATACGCAGTATTTT. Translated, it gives CASSLGSGTDTQYF.

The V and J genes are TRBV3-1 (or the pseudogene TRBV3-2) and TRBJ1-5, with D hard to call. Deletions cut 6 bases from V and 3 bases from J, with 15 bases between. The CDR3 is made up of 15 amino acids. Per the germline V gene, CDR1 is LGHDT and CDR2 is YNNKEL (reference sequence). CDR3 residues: CASRLTGKPNQPQHF. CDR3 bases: TGTGCCAGCAGACTTACGGGGAAACCCAATCAGCCCCAGCATTTT.

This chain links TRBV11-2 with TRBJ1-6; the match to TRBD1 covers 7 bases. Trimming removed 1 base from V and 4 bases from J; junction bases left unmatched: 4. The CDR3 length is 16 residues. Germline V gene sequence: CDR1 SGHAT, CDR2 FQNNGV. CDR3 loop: CASSLAQTGYNSPLHF. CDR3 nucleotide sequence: TGTGCCAGCAGCTTAGCCCAGACAGGGTATAATTCACCCCTCCACTTT.

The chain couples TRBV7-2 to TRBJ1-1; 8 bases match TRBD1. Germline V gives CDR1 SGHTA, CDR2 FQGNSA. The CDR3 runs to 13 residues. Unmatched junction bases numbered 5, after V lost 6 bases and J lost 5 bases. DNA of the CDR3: TGTGCCAGCAGACCAGACAGGGGAACTGAAGCTTTCTTT. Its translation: CASRPDRGTEAFF.

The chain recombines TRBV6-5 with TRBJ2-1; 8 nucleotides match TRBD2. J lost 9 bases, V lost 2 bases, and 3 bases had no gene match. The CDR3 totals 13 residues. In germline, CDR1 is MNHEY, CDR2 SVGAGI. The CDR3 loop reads CASSYTGTSEQFF. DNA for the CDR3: TGTGCCAGCAGTTACACCGGGACTAGTGAGCAGTTCTTC.

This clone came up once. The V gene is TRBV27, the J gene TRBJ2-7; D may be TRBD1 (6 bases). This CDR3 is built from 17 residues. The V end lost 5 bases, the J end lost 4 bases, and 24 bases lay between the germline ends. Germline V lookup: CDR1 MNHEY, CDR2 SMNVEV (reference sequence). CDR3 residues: CASSPRPQGSYPYEQYF. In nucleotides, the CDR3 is TGTGCCAGCAGTCCACGACCGCAGGGGTCATATCCTTACGAGCAGTACTTC.

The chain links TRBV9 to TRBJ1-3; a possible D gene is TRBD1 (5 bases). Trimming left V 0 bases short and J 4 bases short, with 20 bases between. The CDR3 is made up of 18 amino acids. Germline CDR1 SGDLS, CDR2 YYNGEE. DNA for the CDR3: TGTGCCAGCAGCGTAGCCTCCGGGGGAGTTACCGGGGGAAACACCATATATTTT. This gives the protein CASSVASGGVTGGNTIYF.

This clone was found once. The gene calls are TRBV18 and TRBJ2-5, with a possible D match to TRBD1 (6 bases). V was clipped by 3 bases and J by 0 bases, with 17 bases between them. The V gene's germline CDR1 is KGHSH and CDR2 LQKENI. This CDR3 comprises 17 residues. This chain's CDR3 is CASSPSGQRGYQETQYF. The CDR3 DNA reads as TGTGCCAGCTCACCCTCTGGACAGAGGGGGTACCAAGAGACCCAGTACTTC.

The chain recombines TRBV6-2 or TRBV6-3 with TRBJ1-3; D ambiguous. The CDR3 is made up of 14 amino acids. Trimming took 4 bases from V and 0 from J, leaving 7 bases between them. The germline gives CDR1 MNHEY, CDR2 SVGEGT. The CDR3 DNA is TGTGCCAGCAGTTCTACAGTCTCTGGAAACACCATATATTTT. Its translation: CASSSTVSGNTIYF.